These T cell receptor beta chains were read from a single sample in a study of blood T cell repertoires in COVID-19. Here immunoSEQ multiplex PCR was the method, and the copy in TCRdb shows in-frame clones only, minus some. The table records around 100,000 clones, approximately 87% of them present only once. Source material: peripheral blood. The receptor source for this set is a woman in her 30s with acute or convalescent COVID-19. Each CDR3 is given with its conserved first and last residue. D genes are given only for firm matches. Not all rows give a size; the values are once, few, many and, for expanded clones, a class.

NA	NA	15	TRBV9	TRBJ2-3	CASSVGLAVTDTQYF
NA	TRBD1	16	TRBV4-1	TRBJ2-7	CASSQGLTGAGYEQYF
NA	TRBD1	14	TRBV7-9	TRBJ2-3	CAIVRDRTTDTQYF
NA	NA	14	TRBV6-6	TRBJ2-1	CASSGQGGITEQFF
NA	NA	19	TRBV24-1	TRBJ1-5	CATSDLHAHLLGDNQPQHF
NA	NA	11	TRBV30	TRBJ2-7	CAWSVGGEQYF
NA	NA	13	TRBV18	TRBJ2-1	CASSLSIRDEQFF
once	TRBD2	18	TRBV18	TRBJ2-7	CASSPPRTSGLGSYEQYF
NA	NA	15	TRBV4-2	TRBJ2-3	CASSPWERSTDTQYF
NA	NA	15	TRBV5-1	TRBJ2-3	CASSLERERTDTQYF
NA	TRBD1	18	TRBV5-1	TRBJ1-3	CASSSSGTGGAPGNTIYF
NA	NA	14	TRBV7-8	TRBJ2-7	CASSPGSPTYEQYF
NA	TRBD1	13	TRBV5-6	TRBJ1-2	CASSSTGDYGYTF